This T cell receptor beta chain was identified in a study of radiation and T cells in renal cell carcinoma. The method was immunoSEQ multiplex PCR; TCRdb's version includes in-frame clones alone and lacks a portion of them. The repertoire holds fewer than 200,000 clones, about 85% seen once, with 11% in the top ten. Germline trimming cut 3 bases from V and 8 bases from J; bases unmatched to any gene: 7. There are 14 residues in the CDR3. Germline CDR1 and CDR2: SGHDT and YYEEEE. Time point here: blood 4 weeks post-SBRT, at nephrectomy. Treatment meaning: 15 Gy SBRT to primary tumor, nephrectomy 4 weeks later. Nephrectomy followed 15 Gy stereotactic body radiation by 4 weeks. This clone has just one count.

The material was blood, obtained from a patient whose treatment included radiotherapy and nephrectomy. The TCR was taken from a woman aged 45-59 years with renal cell carcinoma. The rearrangement joins TRBV5-6 to TRBJ1-4; the match to TRBD1 covers 7 bases. CDR3 amino acids: CASSSYRGGEKLFF. The CDR3 DNA sequence: TGTGCCAGCAGCTCATACAGGGGAGGAGAAAAACTGTTTTTT. The entire variable domain, with the rest obtained from reference TRBV5-6 and TRBJ1-4, is as follows: DAGVTQSPTHLIKTRGQQVTLRCSPKSGHDTVSWYQQALGQGPQFIFQYYEEEERQRGNFPDRFSGHQFPNYSSELNVNALLLGDSALYLCASSSYRGGEKLFFGSGTQLSVL.